Below, 10 T cell receptor beta chains from the same sample are listed, as sequenced in a study of technical replicates of blood from a handful of donors. This table comes from immunoSEQ multiplex PCR, and its TCRdb copy is limited to in-frame clones, with some not included. This sample has about 89,000 clones; about 94% occur once, and the top ten carry 0.2% to 0.3%. Source material: T cells isolated from PBMCs. The receptors here all came from a human donor in good health.

Here the CDR3 reads CASSLAQGSDEQYF. The CDR3 bases are TGTGCCAGCAGCTTAGCCCAGGGGTCGGACGAGCAGTACTTC. The chain links TRBV7-2 to TRBJ2-7, with a weak D call TRBD1 (6 bases). Trimming removed 0 bases at V and 5 bases at J, with 11 bases between. The CDR3 length is 14 residues. CDR1 SGHTA and CDR2 FQGNSA come from the germline V gene. The full variable domain, with the rest looked up from reference TRBV7-2 and TRBJ2-7, is GAGVSQSPSNKVTEKGKDVELRCDPISGHTALYWYRQSLGQGLEFLIYFQGNSAPDKSGLPSDRFSAERTGGSVSTLTIQRTQQEDSAVYLCASSLAQGSDEQYFGPGTRLTVT.

The rearrangement joins TRBV28 to TRBJ2-2; D perhaps matches TRBD1 (6 bases). The germline V gene has CDR1 MDHEN and CDR2 SYDVKM. Trimming took 3 bases from V and 5 from J, leaving 10 bases between them. CDR3 length: 14 amino acids. This chain's CDR3 is CASSFWQGTGELFF. CDR3 nucleotides: TGTGCCAGCAGTTTTTGGCAGGGGACCGGGGAGCTGTTTTTT.

V and J are TRBV19 and TRBJ1-2; no clear D gene. V was pared by 1 base and J by 8 bases, with 11 bases between. This CDR3 has 13 amino acids. Germline-derived CDR1 and CDR2 are LNHDA and SQIVND (reference sequence). CDR3 bases: TGTGCCAGTAGTATAGGGGCGGGGAACGGCTACACCTTC. Translating it yields CASSIGAGNGYTF.

V is TRBV25-1 and J is TRBJ2-7, with D tentatively TRBD2 (6 bases). This CDR3 is 13 amino acids long. The germline V gene encodes CDR1 MGHDK and CDR2 SYGVNS. Trimming removed 6 bases from V and 0 bases from J, with 9 bases in between. CDR3 DNA sequence: TGTGCCAGCAGGAGAGCGGGCTCCTACGAGCAGTACTTC. Its translation is CASRRAGSYEQYF.

This clone occurred a few times. The chain links TRBV7-3 to TRBJ2-5, with TRBD2 matching over 7 bases. V lost 2 bases and J lost 3; bases outside the gene matches: 3. This CDR3 has 14 residues. Germline CDR1 is SGHTA and CDR2 is FQGTGA. The CDR3 region is CASSLVGGEETQYF. The CDR3 DNA follows: TGTGCCAGCAGCTTAGTTGGGGGGGAAGAGACCCAGTACTTC.

This sequence joins TRBV18 and TRBJ2-7; D is possibly TRBD1 (6 bases). CDR3 length equals 14 residues. Per the germline V gene, CDR1 is KGHSH and CDR2 is LQKENI. Trimming removed 6 bases at V and 0 bases at J, with 12 bases between. The CDR3 spells CASSPRQDSYEQYF. The CDR3 DNA is TGTGCCAGCTCTCCCAGACAGGACTCCTACGAGCAGTACTTC. The complete variable domain, with remaining parts taken from reference TRBV18 and TRBJ2-7, reads NAGVMQNPRHLVRRRGQEARLRCSPMKGHSHVYWYRQLPEEGLKFMVYLQKENIIDESGMPKERFSAEFPKEGPSILRIQQVVRGDSAAYFCASSPRQDSYEQYFGPGTRLTVT.

V usage is TRBV14 and J usage is TRBJ1-2, with D possibly matching TRBD1 (6 bases). Trimming left V 3 bases short and J 2 bases short, with 10 bases between. Per germline, CDR1 SGHDN and CDR2 FVKESK. The length of the CDR3 is 14 residues. CDR3 coding DNA: TGTGCCAGCAGCCATAGGGGGACGAACTATGGCTACACCTTC. Translation gives CASSHRGTNYGYTF.

This rearrangement joins TRBV5-6 to TRBJ2-1, with 7 bases matching TRBD1. The CDR3 runs 15 residues. Unmatched junction bases numbered 5, after V lost 2 bases and J lost 3 bases. Germline CDR1 reads SGHDT; CDR2 reads YYEEEE. This CDR3 reads CASSFDRVVYNEQFF. The CDR3, as DNA: TGTGCCAGCAGCTTTGACAGGGTAGTCTACAATGAGCAGTTCTTC.

The table lists this clone with a count of one. The CDR3 region has the DNA TGTGCCAGCTCACCTCCCGCACCGACTAGCATCTACGAGCAGTACTTC. As protein: CASSPPAPTSIYEQYF. This sequence joins TRBV18 and TRBJ2-7; TRBD2 matches 7 bases. The CDR3 extends over 16 amino acids. The germline V gene encodes CDR1 KGHSH and CDR2 LQKENI. V lost 3 bases, J lost 3 bases, and 11 bases stayed unmatched.

This clone was counted a single time. The V gene is TRBV2, the J gene TRBJ2-2; 13 bases line up with TRBD2. CDR3 length: 18 amino acids. The J segment lost 0 bases and the V segment lost 8 bases, leaving 9 bases of the junction unmatched. Germline CDR1 and CDR2: SNHLY and FYNNEI. In nucleotides, the CDR3 is TGTGCCAGCGGCGGGACTAGCGGGAAGGCCCCGAACACCGGGGAGCTGTTTTTT. This codes for CASGGTSGKAPNTGELFF.